This is a list of T cell receptor beta chains from one sample in a study of cytomegalovirus exposure and HLA in healthy donors. The table came from immunoSEQ multiplex PCR; TCRdb's copy has only in-frame clones and leaves some out. The table lists approximately 200,000 clones. Sequenced material: PBMCs. The source is a boy aged 5-17 years in good health and CMV-seronegative. Each CDR3 is given with its conserved first and last residue. The D gene is left open where the match is weak.

J: TRBJ2-3; V: TRBV25-1; D: TRBD2; DNA: TGTGCCAGCAGTACCATCCCAAGCGGGGGCAGGGATACGCAGTATTTT; CDR3: CASSTIPSGGRDTQYF
J: TRBJ2-5; V: TRBV7-3; D: TRBD2; DNA: TGTGCCAGCAGCTTAACGGGACTAGCGGGGAGAGAGACCCAGTACTTC; CDR3: CASSLTGLAGRETQYF
J: TRBJ1-1; V: TRBV5-5; D: TRBD1; DNA: TGTGCCAGCAGCCGCGGACAGGGCGGGGTGTGGACTGAAGCTTTCTTT; CDR3: CASSRGQGGVWTEAFF
J: TRBJ1-2; V: TRBV20-1; D: .; DNA: TGCAGTGCGAGTACCTATGGCTACACCTTC; CDR3: CSASTYGYTF
J: TRBJ1-4; V: TRBV2; D: .; DNA: TGTGCCAGCAGTTTGACGAGACTCCTTGAAGGTGAAAAACTGTTTTTT; CDR3: CASSLTRLLEGEKLFF
J: TRBJ1-2; V: TRBV5-8; D: .; DNA: TGTGCCAGCAGCCTTCAGGGGAACTATGGCTACACCTTC; CDR3: CASSLQGNYGYTF
J: TRBJ1-1; V: TRBV5-5; D: .; DNA: TGTGCCAGCAGCTTGGCAGGGCCGAACACTGAAGCTTTCTTT; CDR3: CASSLAGPNTEAFF
J: TRBJ2-3; V: TRBV2; D: .; DNA: TGTGCCAGCAGTGAAAGACTAGGTCGAGGCACAGATACGCAGTATTTT; CDR3: CASSERLGRGTDTQYF
J: TRBJ2-7; V: TRBV6-5; D: .; DNA: TGTGCCAGCTCACGGACGGACACCACCTACGAGCAGTACTTC; CDR3: CASSRTDTTYEQYF
J: TRBJ2-5; V: TRBV4-3; D: TRBD2; DNA: TGCGCCAGCAGCCAGAAGGGCGGACTAGCGGGGGAAGAGACCCAGTACTTC; CDR3: CASSQKGGLAGEETQYF
J: TRBJ1-6; V: TRBV5-4; D: TRBD1; DNA: TGTGCCAGCGGCGACATGGGACAGGGCAATTCACCCCTCCACTTT; CDR3: CASGDMGQGNSPLHF
J: TRBJ2-1; V: TRBV30; D: .; DNA: TGTGCCTGGAGTGTACGGGACATCCCCTACAATGAGCAGTTCTTC; CDR3: CAWSVRDIPYNEQFF
J: TRBJ2-5; V: TRBV15; D: .; DNA: TGTGCCACCAGAAGAGGGGCCGGCCCGGAGACCCAGTACTTC; CDR3: CATRRGAGPETQYF
J: TRBJ2-2; V: TRBV19; D: TRBD1; DNA: TGTGCCAGTCTTCAGGGGGCAGCGGCGAGGGCGACCGGGGAGCTGTTTTTT; CDR3: CASLQGAAARATGELFF
J: TRBJ2-3; V: TRBV6-1; D: TRBD1; DNA: TGTGCCAGCAGTGTCACAGGGGGGCAAACCGATACGCAGTATTTT; CDR3: CASSVTGGQTDTQYF
J: TRBJ2-3; V: TRBV4-3; D: TRBD2; DNA: TGCGCCAGCAGCCAAGATGGCGGGGGGGCCACAGATACGCAGTATTTT; CDR3: CASSQDGGGATDTQYF
J: TRBJ1-3; V: TRBV4-1; D: TRBD1; DNA: TGCGCCAGCAGCCCAACACAGGGGCACGGAAACACCATATATTTT; CDR3: CASSPTQGHGNTIYF
J: TRBJ1-5; V: TRBV4-1; D: TRBD1; DNA: TGCGCCAGCAGCCGGACAGGAAATCAGCCCCAGCATTTT; CDR3: CASSRTGNQPQHF
J: TRBJ1-1; V: TRBV15; D: TRBD1; DNA: TGTGCCACCAGCACAAAACCTGGACAGGGGGGAGCTTTCTTT; CDR3: CATSTKPGQGGAFF
J: TRBJ1-5; V: TRBV2; D: TRBD1; DNA: TGTGCCAGCAGTCCGGGACAGGGGAGGAATAGCAATCAGCCCCAGCATTTT; CDR3: CASSPGQGRNSNQPQHF
J: TRBJ1-1; V: TRBV19; D: .; DNA: TGTGCCAGTAGTGCGACAGGGAACACTGAAGCTTTCTTT; CDR3: CASSATGNTEAFF
J: TRBJ2-7; V: TRBV7-9; D: .; DNA: TGTGCCAGCAGCTCCCGATGGGGAGGCACCTACGAGCAGTACTTC; CDR3: CASSSRWGGTYEQYF
J: TRBJ1-1; V: TRBV6-5; D: .; DNA: TGTGCCAGCAGTTACTCGAGTCTAGCTCTAGGAGCTTTCTTT; CDR3: CASSYSSLALGAFF
J: TRBJ2-6; V: TRBV5-1; D: TRBD1; DNA: TGCGCCAGCAGCGGGGACAGGGGTTACTCTGGGGCCAACGTCCTGACTTTC; CDR3: CASSGDRGYSGANVLTF
J: TRBJ2-3; V: TRBV19; D: .; DNA: TGTGCCAGTAGTATAGTTTCTCGTCGCGCAGATACGCAGTATTTT; CDR3: CASSIVSRRADTQYF
J: TRBJ2-3; V: TRBV11-2; D: .; DNA: TGTGCCAGCAGCTTAGGGGGGGTCGATACGCAGTATTTT; CDR3: CASSLGGVDTQYF
J: TRBJ1-3; V: TRBV27; D: .; DNA: TGTGCCAGCAGTGCGACAGGCAGCTCTGGAAACACCATATATTTT; CDR3: CASSATGSSGNTIYF
J: TRBJ2-5; V: TRBV18; D: .; DNA: TGTGCCAGCTCACCACTAACCGGGACCCAGTACTTC; CDR3: CASSPLTGTQYF
J: TRBJ1-2; V: TRBV2; D: TRBD1; DNA: TGTGCCAGCAGTATTCAAACCGGGACAGGGATTAAGGTGGACTATGGCTACACCTTC; CDR3: CASSIQTGTGIKVDYGYTF
J: TRBJ1-2; V: TRBV9; D: TRBD1; DNA: TGTGCCAGCAGCGCACAGGGGAAGGCGGATGGCTACACCTTC; CDR3: CASSAQGKADGYTF
J: TRBJ2-7; V: TRBV5-1; D: .; DNA: TGCGCCAGCAGCTTGGGCAGTATCTCCTACGAGCAGTACTTC; CDR3: CASSLGSISYEQYF
J: TRBJ2-7; V: TRBV2; D: .; DNA: TGTGCCAGCAGTGAAGGGTGGGTCGGGACCTACGAGCAGTACTTC; CDR3: CASSEGWVGTYEQYF
J: TRBJ2-5; V: TRBV5-1; D: TRBD2; DNA: TGCGCCAGCAGCTTGGAAGGACTAGGGCTAGAGACCCAGTACTTC; CDR3: CASSLEGLGLETQYF
J: TRBJ2-7; V: TRBV18; D: .; DNA: TGTGCCAGCTCACCATTCGAGGAAGGGGGCGAGCAGTACTTC; CDR3: CASSPFEEGGEQYF
J: TRBJ1-2; V: TRBV5-6; D: .; DNA: TGTGCTTCGTGCGGGCGTTTGCTCTCTGGCTACACCTTC; CDR3: CASCGRLLSGYTF
J: TRBJ2-5; V: TRBV6-5; D: TRBD1; DNA: TGTGCCAGCAGTTACCTCGGGACAGCCACGGAGACCCAGTACTTC; CDR3: CASSYLGTATETQYF
J: TRBJ1-3; V: TRBV27; D: TRBD1; DNA: TGTGCCAGCAGTTTAGGCGGGACAGGCGGAAACACCATATATTTT; CDR3: CASSLGGTGGNTIYF
J: TRBJ1-2; V: TRBV5-6; D: .; DNA: TGTGCCAGCAGCTTTATGGGGGGGACTAACTATGGCTACACCTTC; CDR3: CASSFMGGTNYGYTF
J: TRBJ2-7; V: TRBV15; D: .; DNA: TGTGCCACCAGCCCCCCGCGGGGTCAGTCCTACGAGCAGTACTTC; CDR3: CATSPPRGQSYEQYF
J: TRBJ1-1; V: TRBV19; D: .; DNA: TGTGCCAGTAGGTCCTACAGGTTCACTGAAGCTTTCTTT; CDR3: CASRSYRFTEAFF
J: TRBJ2-7; V: TRBV27; D: .; DNA: TGTGCCAGCAGTTTATCCGGGGTTCGGGCAGGGGCCCCCTACGAGCAGTACTTC; CDR3: CASSLSGVRAGAPYEQYF
J: TRBJ2-1; V: TRBV6-4; D: .; DNA: TGTGCCAGCAGTGACAACGGAGGGTTGCAGTTCTTC; CDR3: CASSDNGGLQFF
J: TRBJ1-4; V: TRBV7-6; D: .; DNA: TGTGCCAGCAGCCTACCTTACGAAAAACTGTTTTTT; CDR3: CASSLPYEKLFF
J: TRBJ2-1; V: TRBV7-9; D: TRBD2; DNA: TGTGCCAGCAGCCAGGATCTCCTAGCGGGGGGGAGCAATGAGCAGTTCTTC; CDR3: CASSQDLLAGGSNEQFF
J: TRBJ1-4; V: TRBV9; D: .; DNA: TGTGCCAGCAGCGTAGTAGGTGACAAGCATGAAAAACTGTTTTTT; CDR3: CASSVVGDKHEKLFF
J: TRBJ2-3; V: TRBV7-9; D: TRBD2; DNA: TGTGCCGGATCCCCCCCGACCGGGACTAGGAGTGGTACGCAGTATTTT; CDR3: CAGSPPTGTRSGTQYF
J: TRBJ1-5; V: TRBV2; D: .; DNA: TGTGCCAGAGCGACAGGCGTTGATCAGCCCCAGCATTTT; CDR3: CARATGVDQPQHF
J: TRBJ2-1; V: TRBV2; D: TRBD2; DNA: TGTGCCAGCAGCGGGACTAGCGGGGGGGTTAAGTACAATGAGCAGTTCTTC; CDR3: CASSGTSGGVKYNEQFF
J: TRBJ1-2; V: TRBV5-8; D: TRBD1; DNA: TGTGCCAGCAGCTTCGGACAGGGGGCGAGCGGCTACACCTTC; CDR3: CASSFGQGASGYTF
J: TRBJ2-1; V: TRBV9; D: TRBD2; DNA: TGTGCCAGCAGCGTAGAGCTAGCGGGGGGGAGGAGCTCCTACAATGAGCAGTTCTTC; CDR3: CASSVELAGGRSSYNEQFF
J: TRBJ2-5; V: TRBV6-6; D: .; DNA: TGTGCCAGCAGTTACGCACAACAGGGAACGGTAGAGACCCAGTACTTC; CDR3: CASSYAQQGTVETQYF
J: TRBJ2-5; V: TRBV5-1; D: TRBD1; DNA: TGCGCCAGCAGCTTGGGGACAGGGGATGGAGAGACCCAGTACTTC; CDR3: CASSLGTGDGETQYF
J: TRBJ2-7; V: TRBV5-1; D: TRBD2; DNA: TGCGCCAGCAGCTTGGGATGGCGGGGGGCCTACGAGCAGTACTTC; CDR3: CASSLGWRGAYEQYF
J: TRBJ2-3; V: TRBV6-6; D: .; DNA: TGTGCCAGCAGTTACTCGGGGGCTACAAGCACAGATACGCAGTATTTT; CDR3: CASSYSGATSTDTQYF
J: TRBJ1-6; V: TRBV7-2; D: TRBD1; DNA: TGTGCCAGCAGCTCCGGGACAGTCGGGGTTTCACCCCTCCACTTT; CDR3: CASSSGTVGVSPLHF
J: TRBJ2-7; V: TRBV30; D: TRBD2; DNA: TGTGCCTGGACTAGCGGGGGGCTCGAGCAGTACTTC; CDR3: CAWTSGGLEQYF
J: TRBJ2-1; V: TRBV7-2; D: TRBD2; DNA: TGTGCCAGCAGCTCGTATAAGAGACTAGCGGGGGAAAAGCAGTTCTTC; CDR3: CASSSYKRLAGEKQFF